This entry lists 28 T cell receptor beta chains sequenced from one sample in a study of tumor T cells in aggressive B-cell lymphoma. TCRdb keeps only in-frame clones here, not all; method: immunoSEQ multiplex PCR. The repertoire holds roughly 2,700 clones, with almost 85% as singletons. Sequenced sample: tumor tissue. The receptor set was obtained from an adult with diffuse large B cell lymphoma. Some clones in this sample may be carry-over from other donors' samples.

The chain has TRBV18 and TRBJ1-1, with no clear D. CDR1 is KGHSH, CDR2 LQKENI, per germline. CDR3 length: 13 residues. V was shortened by 4 bases and J by 3 bases, with 9 bases between the two germline ends. The CDR3 DNA reads TGTGCCAGCTCACGGTACGGTGACACTGAAGCTTTCTTT. It encodes CASSRYGDTEAFF. The full variable domain, in which reference TRBV18 and TRBJ1-1 provide the parts outside the CDR3, is NAGVMQNPRHLVRRRGQEARLRCSPMKGHSHVYWYRQLPEEGLKFMVYLQKENIIDESGMPKERFSAEFPKEGPSILRIQQVVRGDSAAYFCASSRYGDTEAFFGQGTRLTVV.

This clone has a handful of counts. The V call is TRBV5-6, the J call TRBJ1-1; D possibly corresponds to TRBD1 (6 bases). From germline, CDR1 is SGHDT and CDR2 YYEEEE. Trimming took off 5 bases at V and 0 bases at J, with 8 bases between the two ends. The CDR3 runs to 13 residues. The CDR3, as DNA: TGTGCCAGCAGAGACAGGCTGAACACTGAAGCTTTCTTT. It yields the protein CASRDRLNTEAFF. The full variable domain, in which reference TRBV5-6 and TRBJ1-1 provide the parts outside the CDR3, is DAGVTQSPTHLIKTRGQQVTLRCSPKSGHDTVSWYQQALGQGPQFIFQYYEEEERQRGNFPDRFSGHQFPNYSSELNVNALLLGDSALYLCASRDRLNTEAFFGQGTRLTVV.

This chain joins TRBV19 and TRBJ2-5; maybe TRBD1 (5 bases). Trimming removed 5 bases from V and 3 bases from J, with 10 bases in between. The CDR3 runs 13 residues. Germline values: CDR1 LNHDA, CDR2 SQIVND (reference sequence). The CDR3, as DNA: TGTGCCAGTAGTCGTGGGGCAGAAGAGACCCAGTACTTC. It specifies CASSRGAEETQYF.

This chain uses TRBV7-3 with TRBJ1-1; TRBD1 matches at 10 bases. The CDR3 sequence is 14 residues long. CDR1 SGHTA and CDR2 FQGTGA come from the germline V gene. V lost 4 bases and J lost 5; bases outside the gene matches: 4. CDR3 protein: CASSSGQGKTEAFF. Here the CDR3 DNA reads TGTGCCAGCAGCTCGGGACAGGGGAAAACTGAAGCTTTCTTT. The variable domain in full, with the rest retrieved from reference TRBV7-3 and TRBJ1-1, is GAGVSQTPSNKVTEKGKYVELRCDPISGHTALYWYRQSLGQGPEFLIYFQGTGAADDSGLPNDRFFAVRPEGSVSTLKIQRTERGDSAVYLCASSSGQGKTEAFFGQGTRLTVV.

The rearrangement uses TRBV29-1 and TRBJ2-3; 9 nucleotides agree with TRBD1. CDR1 SQVTM and CDR2 ANQGSEA come from the germline V gene. Unmatched junction bases numbered 13, after V lost 5 bases and J lost 4 bases. This CDR3 has 16 residues. The CDR3 protein is CSVPNSGTGRSDTQYF. CDR3 DNA: TGCAGCGTTCCCAACTCCGGGACAGGGAGGTCAGATACGCAGTATTTT.

Of note for this clone: One end of the junction varies from germline; a read error may be responsible. The CDR3, as DNA: TGCGCCAACAGCCAAGGCGGGTTGCGGATTTCCTATGGCTACACCTTC. This sequence encodes CANSQGGLRISYGYTF. The rearrangement links TRBV4-3 to TRBJ1-2; no clear D gene. The CDR3 extends over 16 amino acids. Germline V CDR1 and CDR2: LGHNA, YSLEER.

The V call is TRBV25-1, the J call TRBJ1-1, with D possibly being TRBD1 (6 bases). Germline CDR1 and CDR2: MGHDK and SYGVNS. Trimming cost V 3 bases and J 2 bases, with 10 bases left between them. CDR3 length equals 14 residues. For the CDR3, the DNA is TGTGCCAGCAGTGAGGCGGGGGCCAACACTGAAGCTTTCTTT. Translation: CASSEAGANTEAFF.

The count of this clone is one. The chain recombines TRBV27 with TRBJ2-1, with TRBD2 identical over 7 bases. The CDR3 runs 15 residues. The germline V gene has CDR1 MNHEY and CDR2 SMNVEV (reference sequence). Germline trimming cut 7 bases from V and 2 bases from J; bases unmatched to any gene: 8. The CDR3 DNA follows: TGTGCCAGCACCATCACCCTAGCGGCCTACAATGAGCAGTTCTTC. It is translated as CASTITLAAYNEQFF.

The chain couples TRBV5-1 to TRBJ2-5; D is perhaps TRBD1 (5 bases). Germline V gene data show CDR1 as SGHRS and CDR2 as YFSETQ. The CDR3 is 16 amino acids. Trimming left V 4 bases short and J 5 bases short, with 21 bases between. In DNA form, the CDR3 reads TGCGCCAGCAGCCTTTTTGAAGGGGCTCTGGGGGAGACCCAGTACTTC. Protein product: CASSLFEGALGETQYF.

This clone was detected only once. The genes are TRBV7-2 and TRBJ2-5; possible D gene TRBD1, 5 bases. Trimming took 6 bases from V and 1 from J, leaving 12 bases between them. Germline CDR1 SGHTA, CDR2 FQGNSA. The CDR3 loop spans 14 amino acids. The CDR3 DNA is TGTGCCAGCAGTTTTCAGGGTTCCCAAGAGACCCAGTACTTC. Translating it yields CASSFQGSQETQYF.

This chain joins TRBV28 and TRBJ1-3, with D perhaps matching TRBD1 (6 bases). Germline CDR1 and CDR2: MDHEN and SYDVKM. The CDR3 sequence is 13 residues long. With 2 bases removed from V and 12 bases from J, the gap between germline ends came to 14 bases. CDR3 nucleotide sequence: TGTGCCAGCAGTTTACCCCCACAGGGAGTCATATATTTT. Amino acids: CASSLPPQGVIYF.

The rearrangement uses TRBV18 and TRBJ2-7; D is unclear. CDR1 and CDR2 (germline): KGHSH, LQKENI. This CDR3 is built from 13 residues. V lost 4 bases and J lost 5, with 12 bases in between. The CDR3 DNA reads as TGTGCCAGCTCACTGATAGGTGGGCACGAGCAGTACTTC. Protein: CASSLIGGHEQYF.

A remark on this clone: At one end the junction does not follow the germline gene, possibly because of a read error. V and J are TRBV6-1 and TRBJ1-3; D is ambiguous. Per the germline V gene, CDR1 is MNHNS and CDR2 is SASEGT. The CDR3 totals 11 residues. CDR3 DNA: TGTGCCAGCAGTGTCCCCGCAGGTCCTCACTTT. Protein product: CASSVPAGPHF.

The J gene is TRBJ1-1, the V gene TRBV7-2, with no clear D. The CDR3 spans 14 residues. CDR1 and CDR2 (germline): SGHTA, FQGNSA. The ends were cut back, 2 bases at V and 6 bases at J, with 13 bases in the middle. CDR3 in amino acids: CASSLRIRTAEAFF. The CDR3 coding sequence is TGTGCCAGCAGCTTACGAATTCGAACAGCTGAAGCTTTCTTT.

The rearrangement links TRBV9 to TRBJ1-2, with 7 positions matching TRBD1. J lost 2 bases, V lost 3 bases, and 7 bases had no gene match. Germline-derived CDR1 and CDR2 are SGDLS and YYNGEE. The CDR3 covers 15 residues. The CDR3 loop reads CASSARGWGNYGYTF. The CDR3 bases are TGTGCCAGCAGCGCCAGGGGGTGGGGAAACTATGGCTACACCTTC.

The chain uses TRBV5-1 and TRBJ2-2, with D possibly being TRBD2 (6 bases). The CDR3 contains 16 residues. The germline V gene has CDR1 SGHRS and CDR2 YFSETQ. Trimming removed 0 bases at V and 5 bases at J, with 14 bases between. The CDR3 coding sequence is TGCGCCAGCAGCTTGGGATGGGGGAGGAGAACCGGGGAGCTGTTTTTT. Protein: CASSLGWGRRTGELFF.

This clone was seen more than once but under ten times. V is TRBV5-1 and J is TRBJ1-2; 7 positions agree with TRBD1. The CDR3 length is 14 residues. CDR1 and CDR2 from the germline V gene are SGHRS and YFSETQ. V lost 4 bases and J lost 3; bases outside the gene matches: 6. The CDR3 spells CASSRGQRDYGYTF. The CDR3 nucleotides are TGCGCCAGCAGCCGGGGACAGCGAGACTATGGCTACACCTTC.

J is TRBJ1-1 and V is TRBV11-2, with a weak D call TRBD1 (6 bases). Trimming took 5 bases from V and 2 from J, leaving 12 bases between them. Germline V gene data show CDR1 as SGHAT and CDR2 as FQNNGV. The CDR3 is 14 residues long. CDR3 nucleotide sequence: TGTGCCAGCAGCATCCAGGGGTTAAACACTGAAGCTTTCTTT. It encodes CASSIQGLNTEAFF.

This CDR3 is CASSYAGSGNTIYF. In DNA, the CDR3 is TGTGCCAGCAGTTATGCAGGCTCTGGAAACACCATATATTTT. The J gene is TRBJ1-3, the V gene TRBV6-5; no clear D gene. Germline V lookup: CDR1 MNHEY, CDR2 SVGAGI. V was clipped by 3 bases and J by 0 bases, with 6 bases between them. This CDR3 spans 14 amino acids.

CDR3 nucleotides: TGTGCCAGTAGTCCCGCCCCCTTTAGCGGGAGAAGGAGCGAGCAGTACTTC. This sequence encodes CASSPAPFSGRRSEQYF. The V gene is TRBV19, the J gene TRBJ2-7; 9 bases match TRBD2. Germline V gene sequence: CDR1 LNHDA, CDR2 SQIVND (reference sequence). The CDR3 loop spans 17 amino acids. Trimming cost V 5 bases and J 6 bases; bases outside gene matches: 17.

This clone was recorded a few times. The chain uses TRBV7-3 and TRBJ1-1; 8 bases agree with TRBD1. This CDR3 comprises 14 residues. Germline CDR1 and CDR2: SGHTA and FQGTGA. V was pared by 5 bases and J by 1 base, with 3 bases of the junction left unmatched. CDR3 DNA sequence: TGTGCCAGCAGCCGTCAGGGGGCGAACACTGAAGCTTTCTTT. It codes for CASSRQGANTEAFF.

This CDR3 is CAWTSGQGTGYTF. CDR3 nucleotides: TGTGCCTGGACCTCCGGACAGGGTACGGGCTACACCTTC. The chain carries TRBV30 and TRBJ1-2, with TRBD1 matching over 8 bases. J lost 8 bases, V lost 4 bases, and 9 bases had no gene match. The germline V gene has CDR1 GTSNPN and CDR2 SVGIG (reference sequence). This CDR3 is built from 13 residues.

The rearrangement links TRBV20-1 to TRBJ1-4; D is unresolved. CDR1 is DFQATT, CDR2 SNEGSKA, per germline (reference sequence). The V gene lost 6 bases and the J gene lost 7 bases, with 9 bases spanning the gap. CDR3 length: 11 amino acids. The CDR3: CSAVGVEKLFF. The CDR3 DNA sequence: TGCAGTGCGGTCGGGGTTGAAAAACTGTTTTTT.

V and J are TRBV5-1 and TRBJ2-5; D perhaps matches TRBD1 (5 bases). The V and J ends lost 0 bases and 3 bases respectively, with 9 bases between them. From germline, CDR1 is SGHRS and CDR2 YFSETQ. This CDR3 region has 14 residues. Here the CDR3 reads CASSLVGLEETQYF. The CDR3 coding sequence is TGCGCCAGCAGCTTGGTGGGGCTGGAAGAGACCCAGTACTTC.

This clone showed up just once. The chain employs TRBV15 and TRBJ2-7; TRBD2 agrees at 15 bases. CDR1 is LNHNV and CDR2 is YYDKDF in the germline V gene (reference sequence). V gave up 5 bases and J gave up 2 bases; unmatched junction bases: 4. The CDR3 has 16 residues. The CDR3 DNA follows: TGTGCCACCAGCTCCGGGACTAGCGGGAGGACCTACGAGCAGTACTTC. Translating it yields CATSSGTSGRTYEQYF.

V is TRBV7-3 and J is TRBJ2-6; a weak D match, TRBD1 (5 bases). Trimming cost V 5 bases and J 4 bases, with 12 bases left between them. Germline-derived CDR1 and CDR2 are SGHTA and FQGTGA. The CDR3 covers 15 residues. CDR3 DNA: TGTGCCAGCAGCCTTAACAGGCCCGGGGCCAACGTCCTGACTTTC. Translated: CASSLNRPGANVLTF.

The chain links TRBV2 to TRBJ2-1; TRBD1 aligns across 7 bases. The germline V gene has CDR1 SNHLY and CDR2 FYNNEI. The CDR3 has 13 residues. Trimming cost V 7 bases and J 7 bases; bases outside gene matches: 7. The CDR3 coding sequence is TGTGCCAGCATGCCGGGACAGAAGAATGAGCAGTTCTTC. Encoded protein: CASMPGQKNEQFF.

V usage is TRBV2 and J usage is TRBJ2-3, with 7 bases fitting TRBD2. This CDR3 region has 13 residues. The germline V gene encodes CDR1 SNHLY and CDR2 FYNNEI. The V segment lost 7 bases and the J segment 6 bases; nucleotides outside the gene matches: 7. Here the CDR3 reads CASKELASDTQYF. The CDR3 DNA sequence: TGTGCCAGCAAGGAACTAGCGTCGGATACGCAGTATTTT.